This T cell receptor beta chain was sequenced in a study of cytomegalovirus exposure and HLA in healthy donors. The PCR made use of 60 Vbeta and 13 Jbeta primers. Profiling relied on immunoSEQ multiplex PCR, and the TCRdb table lists in-frame clones only, not all of them. This sample has roughly 99,000 clones, with around three quarters found just once. Study-wide points: Later analysis showed TCR association rates varying by HLA locus, highest for DRB1 and lowest for HLA-C. There were reportedly fewer N-insertions in an Asian-associated ancestry cluster than the roughly 610-donor mean, in a later analysis. When analyzed later, a missense DCLRE1C variant was found to be linked to TCR beta V- and J-gene trimming.

Germline V gene lookup returns CDR1 LNHDA and CDR2 SQIVND (reference sequence). The CDR3 is 12 amino acids. V shed 6 bases and J 6 bases; nucleotides not matched to a gene: 4. Comment on this clone: The antigen remains undetermined.

Sequencing was carried out using PBMCs. This TCR came from a male donor in good health and CMV-seropositive. The gene calls are TRBV19 and TRBJ1-2; 7 bases agree with TRBD1. CDR3 residues: CASSKTGDGYTF. The CDR3 bases are TGTGCCAGTAGCAAAACAGGGGATGGCTACACCTTC.